Sequencing of this T cell receptor (beta chain) was carried out in a study of CD8+ T cells in alopecia areata. V lost 5 bases and J lost 6, with 12 bases in between. Germline assignment: CDR1 SGHTA and CDR2 FQGNSA. The CDR3 consists of 13 residues. Indicated treatment: oral pan-JAK inhibitor, 5-10 mg twice daily. Extraction and reverse transcription of RNA yielded cDNA as the sequencing template. The protocol was immunoSEQ multiplex PCR, while the TCRdb copy is restricted to in-frame clones and leaves out a portion. This sample has some 220,000 clones, with about three fifths found just once. The source material was CD4+ T cells sorted from blood, sampled at week 4, from a patient treated with tofacitinib. The V gene is TRBV7-2, the J gene TRBJ2-3; tentatively, D is TRBD1 or TRBD2 (6 bases each). This TCR came from a human donor with alopecia areata. CDR3 coding DNA: TGTGCCAGCAGCCGGAGGGGGAGGGATACGCAGTATTTT. Protein: CASSRRGRDTQYF. The full variable domain, with the rest looked up from reference TRBV7-2 and TRBJ2-3, is GAGVSQSPSNKVTEKGKDVELRCDPISGHTALYWYRQSLGQGLEFLIYFQGNSAPDKSGLPSDRFSAERTGGSVSTLTIQRTQQEDSAVYLCASSRRGRDTQYFGPGTRLTVL.